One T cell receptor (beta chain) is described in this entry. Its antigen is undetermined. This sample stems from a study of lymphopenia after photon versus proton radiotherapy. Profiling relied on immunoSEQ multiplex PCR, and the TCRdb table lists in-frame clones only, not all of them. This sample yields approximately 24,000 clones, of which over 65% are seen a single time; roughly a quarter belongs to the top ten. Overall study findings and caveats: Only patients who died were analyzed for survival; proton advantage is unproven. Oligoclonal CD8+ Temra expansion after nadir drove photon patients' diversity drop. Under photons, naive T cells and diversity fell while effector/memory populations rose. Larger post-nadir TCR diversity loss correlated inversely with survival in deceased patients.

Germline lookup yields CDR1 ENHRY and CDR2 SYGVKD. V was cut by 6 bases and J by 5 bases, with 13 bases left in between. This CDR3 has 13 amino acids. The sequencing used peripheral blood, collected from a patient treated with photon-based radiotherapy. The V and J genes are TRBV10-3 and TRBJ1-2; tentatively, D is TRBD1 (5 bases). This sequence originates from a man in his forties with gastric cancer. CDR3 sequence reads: CAIRRDGSYGYTF. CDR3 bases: TGTGCCATCAGACGGGACGGATCGTATGGCTACACCTTC.